The T cell receptor beta chain described here comes from a study of blood T cell repertoires in COVID-19. Study in general: T cells, B-cell-depleted T cells, or PBMCs provided the cDNA or gDNA that served as material.

Produced via immunoSEQ multiplex PCR; TCRdb's table is partial and in-frame only. This sample has 150,000 to 200,000 clones, with about 85% found just once. CDR3 size: 13 residues. Germline trimming cut 5 bases from V and 7 bases from J; bases unmatched to any gene: 7. This receptor was identified in a man aged 55 to 69 with active or convalescent COVID-19. The sample consisted of peripheral blood. This chain uses TRBV12-3 or TRBV12-4 with TRBJ1-2; 7 positions match TRBD1. The CDR3 here is CASSQQGFSGYTF. The CDR3, as DNA: TGTGCCAGCAGTCAACAGGGGTTTAGTGGCTACACCTTC.